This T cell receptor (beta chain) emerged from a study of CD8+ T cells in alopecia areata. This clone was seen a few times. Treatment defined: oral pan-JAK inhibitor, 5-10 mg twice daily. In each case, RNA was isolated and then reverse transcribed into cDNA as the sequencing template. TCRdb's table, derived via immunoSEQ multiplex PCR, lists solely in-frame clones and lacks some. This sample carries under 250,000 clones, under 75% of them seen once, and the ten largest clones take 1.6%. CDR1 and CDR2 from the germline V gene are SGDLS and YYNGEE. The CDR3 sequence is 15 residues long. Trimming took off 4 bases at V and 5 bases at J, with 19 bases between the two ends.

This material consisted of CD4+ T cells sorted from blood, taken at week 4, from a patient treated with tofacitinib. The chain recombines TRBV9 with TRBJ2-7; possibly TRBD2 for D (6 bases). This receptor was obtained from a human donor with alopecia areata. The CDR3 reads CASSPRDSLRHEQYF. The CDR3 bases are TGTGCCAGCAGCCCGCGGGACTCTCTTAGGCACGAGCAGTACTTC.